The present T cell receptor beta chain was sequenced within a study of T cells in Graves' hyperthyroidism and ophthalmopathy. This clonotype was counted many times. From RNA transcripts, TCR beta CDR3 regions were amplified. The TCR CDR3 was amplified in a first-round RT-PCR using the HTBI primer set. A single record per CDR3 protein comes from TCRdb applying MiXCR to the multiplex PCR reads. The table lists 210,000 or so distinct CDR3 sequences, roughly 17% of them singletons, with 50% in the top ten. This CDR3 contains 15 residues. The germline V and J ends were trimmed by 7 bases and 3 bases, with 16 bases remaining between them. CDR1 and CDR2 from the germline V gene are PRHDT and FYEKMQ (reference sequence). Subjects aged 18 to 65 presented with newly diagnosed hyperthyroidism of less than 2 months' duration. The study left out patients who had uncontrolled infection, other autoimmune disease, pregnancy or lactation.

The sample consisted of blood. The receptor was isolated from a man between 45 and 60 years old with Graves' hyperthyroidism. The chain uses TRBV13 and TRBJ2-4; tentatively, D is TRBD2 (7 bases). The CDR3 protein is CASKQRGGVKNIQYF. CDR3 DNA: TGTGCCAGCAAACAAAGAGGGGGGGTCAAAAACATTCAGTACTTC.